Given below is one TCR beta chain in context. Its antigen is unidentified. This sample was included in a study of cytomegalovirus exposure and HLA in healthy donors. For the study at large: A preliminary data release comprised around 85 million unique TCRs obtained from HLA-typed donors. Notes on the study in general: The classifier, whose performance was assessed in both the original and validation cohorts, reportedly diagnosed cytomegalovirus status with high specificity and sensitivity.

The junction had 5 bases not matched to a gene; V was cut back by 5 bases and J by 3 bases. Germline V gene lookup returns CDR1 MDHEN and CDR2 SYDVKM. This CDR3 has 15 residues. In the PCR, 60 Vbeta and 13 Jbeta primers were used. Assay used: immunoSEQ multiplex PCR; TCRdb lists only in-frame clones, some missing. The sample has 150,000 to 160,000 clones, roughly three quarters seen once. This sequence originates from a man younger than 40 in good health and CMV-seropositive. This sequence joins TRBV28 and TRBJ1-4; 8 nucleotides align to TRBD1. Sequences were obtained from PBMCs. The chain's CDR3 is CASSRPGQANEKLFF. The DNA of the CDR3 is TGTGCCAGCAGTCGACCGGGACAGGCTAATGAAAAACTGTTTTTT.